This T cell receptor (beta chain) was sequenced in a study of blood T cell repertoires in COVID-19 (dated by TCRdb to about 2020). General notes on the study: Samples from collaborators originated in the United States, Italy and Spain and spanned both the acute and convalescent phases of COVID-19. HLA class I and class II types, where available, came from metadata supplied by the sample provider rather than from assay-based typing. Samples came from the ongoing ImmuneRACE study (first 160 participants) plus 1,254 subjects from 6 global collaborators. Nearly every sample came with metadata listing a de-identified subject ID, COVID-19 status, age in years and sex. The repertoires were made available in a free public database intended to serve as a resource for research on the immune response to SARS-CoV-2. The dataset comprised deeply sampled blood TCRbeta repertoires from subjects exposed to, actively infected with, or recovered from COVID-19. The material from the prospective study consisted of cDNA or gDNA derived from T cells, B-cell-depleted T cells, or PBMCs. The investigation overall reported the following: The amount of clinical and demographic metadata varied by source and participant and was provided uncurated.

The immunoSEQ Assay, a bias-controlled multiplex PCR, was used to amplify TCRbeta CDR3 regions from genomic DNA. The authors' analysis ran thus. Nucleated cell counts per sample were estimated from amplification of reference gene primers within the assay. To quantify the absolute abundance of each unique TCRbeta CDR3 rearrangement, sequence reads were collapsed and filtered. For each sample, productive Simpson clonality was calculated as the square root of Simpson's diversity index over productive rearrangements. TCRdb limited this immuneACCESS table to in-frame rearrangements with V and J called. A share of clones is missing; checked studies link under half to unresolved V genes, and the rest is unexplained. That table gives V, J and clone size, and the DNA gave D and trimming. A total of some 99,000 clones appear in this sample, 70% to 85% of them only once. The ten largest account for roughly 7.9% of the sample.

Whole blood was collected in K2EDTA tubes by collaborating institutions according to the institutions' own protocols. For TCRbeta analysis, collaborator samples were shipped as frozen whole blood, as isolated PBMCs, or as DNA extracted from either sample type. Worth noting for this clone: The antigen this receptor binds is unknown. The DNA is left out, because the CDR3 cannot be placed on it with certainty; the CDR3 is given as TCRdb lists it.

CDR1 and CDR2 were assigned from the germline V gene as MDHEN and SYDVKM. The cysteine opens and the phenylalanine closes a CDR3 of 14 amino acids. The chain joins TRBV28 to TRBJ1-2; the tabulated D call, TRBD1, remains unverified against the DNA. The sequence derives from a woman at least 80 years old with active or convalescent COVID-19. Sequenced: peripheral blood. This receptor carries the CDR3 CASSSSTGNYGYTF.